This T cell receptor beta chain came from a study of shared clonotypes between healthy human individuals. On the study more broadly: Three CD4 naive, three CD4 memory, two CD8 naive and one CD8 memory plate were used per donor.

The repertoire was sequenced with immunoSEQ multiplex PCR; TCRdb's copy has only in-frame clones and lacks some. The top ten clones hold about 0.059% of a sample with roughly 500,000 clones, approximately 95% of them seen once. Points from the study as a whole: Shared clonotypes across all four donors exceeded non-shared ones in generation probability.

All donors were Caucasian adults living in Nashville, Tennessee. Negatively enriched CD4+ T cells were divided by CD45RA into naive and memory. This CDR3 is built from 15 residues. Trimming pared 7 bases from V and 2 bases from J, leaving 14 bases between. Germline V gene lookup returns CDR1 MNHEY and CDR2 SMNVEV (reference sequence). With respect to this clone: Its antigen is unknown.

Specimen: naive CD4+ T cells sorted from blood. The subset here: CD45RA+ positively selected. The rearrangement joins TRBV27 to TRBJ1-4; D is unclear. The sequence came from a woman aged 25 to 39 in good health. The CDR3 loop is CASTSAGSTNEKLFF. The CDR3 DNA is TGTGCCAGCACTTCCGCGGGGTCGACTAATGAAAAACTGTTTTTT.